A selection of T cell receptor beta chains follows, all from one sample in a study of blood T cells in healthy people across ages. In TCRdb, the 5' RACE reads were re-called with MiXCR into one record per CDR3 protein. The data show 1.8 million or so distinct CDR3 sequences, roughly two fifths seen once. The specimen was blood. The receptor set was obtained from a human donor in good health. Both conserved end residues are part of each CDR3. The D gene is left open where the match is weak. Only some rows state a clone size, as once, few, many or a class for expanded clones.

V: TRBV14
size: NA
J: TRBJ2-1
D: NA
CDR3: CASSQVPGRDEQFF
DNA: TGTGCCAGCAGCCAAGTCCCGGGTAGGGATGAGCAGTTCTTC

V: TRBV7-3
size: once
J: TRBJ2-7
D: TRBD2
CDR3: CASSITSGFYNEQYF
DNA: TGTGCCAGCAGTATTACTAGCGGGTTCTACAATGAGCAGTACTTC

V: TRBV13
size: NA
J: TRBJ1-2
D: NA
CDR3: CASSKPSGRDGYTF
DNA: TGTGCCAGCAGTAAACCTTCAGGGCGCGATGGCTACACCTTC

V: TRBV20-1
size: NA
J: TRBJ1-1
D: NA
CDR3: CSASRADEAFF
DNA: TGCAGTGCTAGTCGTGCAGATGAAGCTTTCTTT

V: TRBV28
size: NA
J: TRBJ1-4
D: NA
CDR3: CASSLEEQGYEKLFF
DNA: TGTGCCAGCAGTTTAGAAGAACAGGGTTATGAAAAACTGTTTTTT

V: TRBV5-1
size: NA
J: TRBJ2-3
D: NA
CDR3: CASSLDSGTLGNTQYF
DNA: TGCGCCAGCAGCTTGGATAGCGGCACCTTAGGAAATACGCAGTATTTT

V: TRBV5-5
size: NA
J: TRBJ1-2
D: TRBD1
CDR3: CVSSYGQGLGYTF
DNA: TGTGTCAGCAGTTACGGACAGGGTTTAGGCTACACCTTC

V: TRBV20-1
size: few
J: TRBJ2-7
D: TRBD2
CDR3: CSAQGGLAGDYEQYF
DNA: TGCAGTGCCCAGGGTGGACTAGCGGGTGATTACGAGCAGTACTTC

V: TRBV3-1
size: NA
J: TRBJ2-5
D: NA
CDR3: CASSQAEETQYF
DNA: TGTGCCAGCAGCCAGGCGGAAGAGACCCAGTACTTC

V: TRBV20-1
size: few
J: TRBJ2-5
D: NA
CDR3: CSARGTGVETQYF
DNA: TGCAGTGCTAGGGGGACGGGGGTAGAGACCCAGTACTTC

V: TRBV12-3/TRBV12-4
size: NA
J: TRBJ1-3
D: NA
CDR3: CASSPGSGNAIYF
DNA: TGTGCCAGCAGTCCGGGGTCTGGAAACGCCATATATTTT

V: TRBV20-1
size: NA
J: TRBJ1-6
D: TRBD1
CDR3: CSAHSFSGQGPTGGSLHF
DNA: TGCAGTGCCCACTCTTTTTCCGGACAGGGGCCGACGGGGGGATCCCTCCACTTT

V: TRBV9
size: NA
J: TRBJ2-7
D: TRBD1
CDR3: CASSVEQGVYNEQYF
DNA: TGTGCCAGCAGCGTAGAACAGGGGGTCTACAATGAGCAGTACTTC

V: TRBV3-1
size: many
J: TRBJ2-5
D: NA
CDR3: CASSLSLAGETQYF
DNA: TGTGCCAGCAGCCTCTCATTAGCAGGGGAGACCCAGTACTTC

V: TRBV27
size: few
J: TRBJ2-1
D: NA
CDR3: CASKADYQSAHNEQFF
DNA: TGTGCCAGCAAAGCCGATTACCAATCTGCGCACAATGAGCAGTTCTTC

V: TRBV24-1
size: few
J: TRBJ2-6
D: TRBD1
CDR3: CATSDKPGQTSGANVLTF
DNA: TGTGCCACCAGTGATAAACCGGGACAGACCTCTGGGGCCAACGTCCTGACTTTC

V: TRBV27
size: NA
J: TRBJ2-1
D: NA
CDR3: CASSSEEGYSYNEQFF
DNA: TGTGCCAGCAGTTCCGAGGAGGGGTACTCCTACAATGAGCAGTTCTTC

V: TRBV7-2
size: many
J: TRBJ2-3
D: TRBD2
CDR3: CASSFLAGGSTDTQYF
DNA: TGTGCCAGCAGCTTCTTAGCGGGGGGAAGCACAGATACGCAGTATTTT

V: TRBV7-2
size: many
J: TRBJ2-7
D: TRBD1
CDR3: CASSLGSGQSYEQYF
DNA: TGTGCCAGCAGCTTAGGATCGGGACAGAGCTACGAGCAGTACTTC

V: TRBV7-2
size: NA
J: TRBJ1-1
D: NA
CDR3: CASTPWTDNTEAFF
DNA: TGTGCCAGCACCCCTTGGACAGATAACACTGAAGCTTTCTTT

V: TRBV5-1
size: NA
J: TRBJ2-7
D: TRBD2
CDR3: CASSLNPGGGYEQYF
DNA: TGCGCCAGCAGCTTGAATCCTGGCGGGGGGTACGAGCAGTACTTC

V: TRBV13
size: few
J: TRBJ2-4
D: NA
CDR3: CASSSSGHHSYERYF
DNA: TGTGCCAGCAGCTCCTCAGGGCACCATTCCTACGAGCGGTACTTC

V: TRBV12-3/TRBV12-4
size: NA
J: TRBJ2-5
D: NA
CDR3: CASSTPDGFETQYF
DNA: TGTGCCAGCAGTACACCCGACGGATTTGAGACCCAGTACTTC

V: TRBV7-2
size: NA
J: TRBJ1-5
D: TRBD1
CDR3: CASSPGTEKWANQPQHF
DNA: TGTGCCAGCAGCCCCGGGACAGAGAAGTGGGCCAATCAGCCCCAGCATTTT

V: TRBV7-8
size: NA
J: TRBJ2-1
D: TRBD1
CDR3: CASSEDRGRSSYNEQFF
DNA: TGTGCCAGCAGCGAAGACAGGGGACGAAGCTCCTACAATGAGCAGTTCTTC

V: TRBV6-6
size: NA
J: TRBJ2-5
D: NA
CDR3: CASSYQGSNEQYF
DNA: TGTGCCAGCAGTTATCAAGGCTCAAATGAGCAGTACTTC

V: TRBV10-3
size: NA
J: TRBJ2-1
D: TRBD1
CDR3: CAIMDRDRVHNEQFF
DNA: TGTGCCATCATGGACCGGGACAGGGTCCACAATGAGCAGTTCTTC

V: TRBV7-2
size: few
J: TRBJ1-1
D: NA
CDR3: CASSLERTETEAFF
DNA: TGTGCCAGCAGCTTAGAGCGGACGGAGACTGAAGCTTTCTTT